What follows are 19 T cell receptor beta chains derived from one specimen sequenced in a study of blood T cells in healthy people across ages. The second PCR ran about 6 to 11 cycles with a sample-barcoded 5' primer and J-beta primers. TCRdb recomputed calls from the 5' RACE reads with MiXCR, one row per CDR3 protein. Of 1.5 million to 2 million distinct CDR3 sequences listed, almost 35% are singletons. The sequenced sample consisted of blood. These receptors were collected from a woman in her 30s in good health.

Only a few counts were recorded for this clonotype. V is TRBV29-1 and J is TRBJ2-3, with D possibly matching TRBD2 (5 bases). The CDR3 is made up of 16 amino acids. Trimming left V 0 bases short and J 0 bases short, with 13 bases between. Germline CDR1 is SQVTM and CDR2 is ANQGSEA. The CDR3 DNA is TGCAGCGTTGAAGATCGGGAACGTTCTAGCACAGATACGCAGTATTTT. It translates to CSVEDRERSSTDTQYF.

This chain joins TRBV12-5 and TRBJ2-1; TRBD2 agrees at 7 bases. Germline loops: CDR1 LGHNT, CDR2 FRNRAP. CDR3 length: 16 amino acids. Trimming cost V 0 bases and J 9 bases; bases outside gene matches: 11. In DNA, the CDR3 is TGTGCTAGTGGTTTGGTACTAGGACTAGAAAGGGTTGAGCAGTTCTTC. Protein: CASGLVLGLERVEQFF.

This chain uses TRBV20-1 with TRBJ2-7; TRBD2 agrees at 10 bases. V shed 5 bases, J shed 1 base, and the junction held 8 bases outside the gene matches. The CDR3 contains 15 residues. Germline CDR1 and CDR2: DFQATT and SNEGSKA (reference sequence). In DNA, the CDR3 is TGCAGTGCTTGGAGAAGCGGGGGGGGGTCCTACGAGCAGTACTTC. It is translated as CSAWRSGGGSYEQYF.

A note on this clonotype: At one end, the junction sequence differs from germline, possibly due to a read error. V gene TRBV7-2 combines with J gene TRBJ2-1, with 10 bases lining up with TRBD2. The germline CDR1 and CDR2 sequences are SGHTA and FQGNSA. This CDR3 has 14 residues. The CDR3 DNA reads TGTGCCAGCAGCCCTCGGTTAGCGGGAGGTGAGAAGTTCTTC. Its translation: CASSPRLAGGEKFF.

The chain combines TRBV7-9 with TRBJ2-6; no clear D. Per the germline V gene, CDR1 is SEHNR and CDR2 is FQNEAQ (reference sequence). V gave up 1 base and J gave up 2 bases, with 9 bases separating them. The CDR3 spans 16 residues. The CDR3 here is CASSLVGKTGANVLTF. Here the CDR3 DNA reads TGTGCCAGCAGCTTAGTGGGGAAAACTGGGGCCAACGTCCTGACTTTC.

In this sample, this clonotype turned up a few times. The rearrangement uses TRBV11-2 and TRBJ2-4, with a tentative D call TRBD1 (5 bases). Trimming cost V 4 bases and J 13 bases, with 17 bases left between them. The CDR3 runs to 13 residues. From germline, CDR1 is SGHAT and CDR2 FQNNGV. CDR3 protein: CASSSPTREPQYF. The CDR3 DNA reads as TGTGCCAGCAGCTCTCCAACCAGGGAACCCCAGTACTTC. The complete variable domain, with remaining parts taken from reference TRBV11-2 and TRBJ2-4, reads EAGVAQSPRYKIIEKRQSVAFWCNPISGHATLYWYQQILGQGPKLLIQFQNNGVVDDSQLPKDRFSAERLKGVDSTLKIQPAKLEDSAVYLCASSSPTREPQYFGAGTRLSVL.

This clonotype turned up a few times. This chain uses TRBV5-1 with TRBJ2-1, with TRBD1 matching over 9 bases. CDR1 and CDR2 from the germline V gene are SGHRS and YFSETQ. Trimming cost V 4 bases and J 1 base; bases outside gene matches: 9. The CDR3 contains 17 residues. In DNA, the CDR3 is TGCGCCAGCAGCGGCGGATTACAGGGGGCGTCCTACAATGAGCAGTTCTTC. It yields the protein CASSGGLQGASYNEQFF.

The V call is TRBV6-5, the J call TRBJ2-1; 7 bases are shared with TRBD1. The CDR3 totals 18 residues. Per germline, CDR1 MNHEY and CDR2 SVGAGI. V was clipped by 0 bases and J by 0 bases; unmatched bases: 8. CDR3 nucleotides: TGTGCCAGCAGTTACTCGGGACAGCTATCGGACTCCTACAATGAGCAGTTCTTC. Protein sequence: CASSYSGQLSDSYNEQFF.

This clonotype was seen a single time. This chain connects TRBV6-2 or TRBV6-3 to TRBJ1-6, with D tentatively TRBD1 (5 bases). CDR1 MNHEY and CDR2 SVGEGT come from the germline V gene. Trimming pared 6 bases from V and 3 bases from J, leaving 15 bases between. There are 16 residues in the CDR3. CDR3 bases: TGTGCCAGCAGGAAGACAGATTCCTACTATAATTCACCCCTCCACTTT. This encodes CASRKTDSYYNSPLHF.

The chain combines TRBV4-1 with TRBJ1-6, with D possibly matching TRBD1 (5 bases). From germline, CDR1 is MGHRA and CDR2 YSYEKL. V lost 0 bases, J lost 9 bases, and 18 bases lay in between. The CDR3 is made up of 17 amino acids. CDR3 sequence: CASSQDGGIGNGSPLHF. DNA for the CDR3: TGCGCCAGCAGCCAAGACGGGGGTATCGGGAACGGTTCACCCCTCCACTTT.

The chain joins TRBV4-1 to TRBJ2-7; 10 bases match TRBD1. Trimming cost V 0 bases and J 5 bases; bases outside gene matches: 4. The CDR3 is made up of 15 amino acids. The V gene's germline CDR1 is MGHRA and CDR2 YSYEKL. The CDR3 protein is CASSQEGQGSHEQYF. CDR3 DNA: TGCGCCAGCAGCCAAGAGGGACAGGGGTCCCACGAGCAGTACTTC.

This chain uses TRBV7-2 with TRBJ2-3; D remains unclear. The CDR3 covers 14 residues. Trimming took 1 base from V and 5 from J, leaving 10 bases between them. Looked up from germline, CDR1 is SGHTA and CDR2 is FQGNSA. CDR3 protein: CASSLVTTRDTQYF. CDR3 nucleotide sequence: TGTGCCAGCAGCTTAGTAACCACGCGAGATACGCAGTATTTT.

CDR3 DNA: TGTGCCAGCAGCCCGCGGTGGGCCGGGAATCAGCCCCAGCATTTT. Protein sequence: CASSPRWAGNQPQHF. The genes are TRBV7-8 and TRBJ1-5; D is undetermined. Germline values: CDR1 SGHVS, CDR2 FQNEAQ. The V end lost 5 bases, the J end lost 4 bases, and 15 bases lay between the germline ends. The CDR3 runs 15 residues.

Turning to this clonotype: The junction departs from germline at one end; a sequencing error may be responsible. The chain is built from TRBV6-5 and TRBJ1-1; 10 bases align to TRBD1. Germline V CDR1 and CDR2: MNHEY, SVGAGI. The CDR3 extends over 20 amino acids. The CDR3 DNA sequence: TGTACCAGCAGTTACTCGATCGGGACAGGGGTATCATTCGGGGACACTGAAGCTTTCTTT. Translation gives CTSSYSIGTGVSFGDTEAFF.

J is TRBJ1-1 and V is TRBV18; D unclear. The CDR3 extends over 16 amino acids. Deletions cut 3 bases from V and 1 base from J, with 15 bases between. Germline V gives CDR1 KGHSH, CDR2 LQKENI. CDR3 bases: TGTGCCAGCTCACCCATACTAGGAGTCGAGAACACTGAAGCTTTCTTT. Encoded protein: CASSPILGVENTEAFF.

This clonotype has just a few counts. This chain joins TRBV10-3 and TRBJ2-2; TRBD1 or TRBD2 may be the D gene (5 bases each). The CDR3 sequence is 15 residues long. The V gene lost 3 bases and the J gene lost 3 bases, with 11 bases spanning the gap. In germline, CDR1 is ENHRY, CDR2 SYGVKD. The CDR3 spells CAISDSGAYTGELFF. CDR3 sequence (DNA): TGTGCCATCAGTGATTCCGGGGCGTACACCGGGGAGCTGTTTTTT.

This clonotype was picked up a small number of times. J is TRBJ1-6 and V is TRBV4-1; no reliable D call. The CDR3 is 16 residues long. Germline loops: CDR1 MGHRA, CDR2 YSYEKL. V shed 1 base and J shed 9 bases, with 16 bases lying between them. The CDR3 DNA follows: TGCGCCAGCAGCCAAGCCCTCGTGGGCCTTACTTCACCCCTCCACTTT. Its translation: CASSQALVGLTSPLHF.

In the case of this clonotype: This may arise from a read error, as a much more abundant clone is one base away. The CDR3 spells CASSLPVWETASASAGTQYF. The CDR3 bases are TGTGCCAGCTCACTCCCGGTTTGGGAGACAGCCTCAGCCTCTGCGGGCACGCAGTATTTT. The rearrangement links TRBV18 to TRBJ2-3; D possibly matches TRBD1 or TRBD2 (5 bases each). The CDR3 is 20 amino acids. Germline CDR1 reads KGHSH; CDR2 reads LQKENI. V shed 4 bases and J shed 9 bases, with 35 bases lying between them.

This chain connects TRBV20-1 to TRBJ2-1; D might be TRBD2 (6 bases). The CDR3 has 15 amino acids. Trimming pared 6 bases from V and 4 bases from J, leaving 19 bases between. In germline, CDR1 is DFQATT, CDR2 SNEGSKA (reference sequence). The CDR3 region has the DNA TGCAGTGCCAGCGTTGGGGGTGGGGGGTACAATGAGCAGTTCTTC. It is translated as CSASVGGGGYNEQFF.